This record covers a single TCR beta chain. Its antigen is as yet unknown. CDR3 size: 14 residues. V lost 0 bases and J 3 bases, leaving 10 bases between the germline ends. CDR1 is SGDLS, CDR2 YYNGEE, per germline. Around 1.8 micrograms of genomic DNA (from cryopreserved PBMCs) were used for TCR beta libraries. The data stem from a study of cytotoxic CD8 clonotypes in ibrutinib-treated CLL. Looking at the study overall: The cohort had about a dozen relapsed/refractory and over 14 treatment-naive patients, 17 to 18 IGHV unmutated. Whole-study results and caveats: Higher clonality was seen at ibrutinib response and a return toward baseline at progression. The study found public clonotypes uncommon, contracting or stable on treatment.

The protocol was immunoSEQ multiplex PCR, while the TCRdb copy is restricted to in-frame clones and leaves out a portion. The sample holds some 200,000 clones; 70% are singletons and the top ten take roughly 5.9%. The origin of this receptor is a human donor with chronic lymphocytic leukemia. The starting material was PBMCs, obtained after 12 months of ibrutinib treatment. This chain uses TRBV9 with TRBJ2-7; tentatively, D is TRBD1 (6 bases). CDR3 protein: CASSVEDRYYEQYF. CDR3 sequence (DNA): TGTGCCAGCAGCGTAGAGGACAGATACTACGAGCAGTACTTC.